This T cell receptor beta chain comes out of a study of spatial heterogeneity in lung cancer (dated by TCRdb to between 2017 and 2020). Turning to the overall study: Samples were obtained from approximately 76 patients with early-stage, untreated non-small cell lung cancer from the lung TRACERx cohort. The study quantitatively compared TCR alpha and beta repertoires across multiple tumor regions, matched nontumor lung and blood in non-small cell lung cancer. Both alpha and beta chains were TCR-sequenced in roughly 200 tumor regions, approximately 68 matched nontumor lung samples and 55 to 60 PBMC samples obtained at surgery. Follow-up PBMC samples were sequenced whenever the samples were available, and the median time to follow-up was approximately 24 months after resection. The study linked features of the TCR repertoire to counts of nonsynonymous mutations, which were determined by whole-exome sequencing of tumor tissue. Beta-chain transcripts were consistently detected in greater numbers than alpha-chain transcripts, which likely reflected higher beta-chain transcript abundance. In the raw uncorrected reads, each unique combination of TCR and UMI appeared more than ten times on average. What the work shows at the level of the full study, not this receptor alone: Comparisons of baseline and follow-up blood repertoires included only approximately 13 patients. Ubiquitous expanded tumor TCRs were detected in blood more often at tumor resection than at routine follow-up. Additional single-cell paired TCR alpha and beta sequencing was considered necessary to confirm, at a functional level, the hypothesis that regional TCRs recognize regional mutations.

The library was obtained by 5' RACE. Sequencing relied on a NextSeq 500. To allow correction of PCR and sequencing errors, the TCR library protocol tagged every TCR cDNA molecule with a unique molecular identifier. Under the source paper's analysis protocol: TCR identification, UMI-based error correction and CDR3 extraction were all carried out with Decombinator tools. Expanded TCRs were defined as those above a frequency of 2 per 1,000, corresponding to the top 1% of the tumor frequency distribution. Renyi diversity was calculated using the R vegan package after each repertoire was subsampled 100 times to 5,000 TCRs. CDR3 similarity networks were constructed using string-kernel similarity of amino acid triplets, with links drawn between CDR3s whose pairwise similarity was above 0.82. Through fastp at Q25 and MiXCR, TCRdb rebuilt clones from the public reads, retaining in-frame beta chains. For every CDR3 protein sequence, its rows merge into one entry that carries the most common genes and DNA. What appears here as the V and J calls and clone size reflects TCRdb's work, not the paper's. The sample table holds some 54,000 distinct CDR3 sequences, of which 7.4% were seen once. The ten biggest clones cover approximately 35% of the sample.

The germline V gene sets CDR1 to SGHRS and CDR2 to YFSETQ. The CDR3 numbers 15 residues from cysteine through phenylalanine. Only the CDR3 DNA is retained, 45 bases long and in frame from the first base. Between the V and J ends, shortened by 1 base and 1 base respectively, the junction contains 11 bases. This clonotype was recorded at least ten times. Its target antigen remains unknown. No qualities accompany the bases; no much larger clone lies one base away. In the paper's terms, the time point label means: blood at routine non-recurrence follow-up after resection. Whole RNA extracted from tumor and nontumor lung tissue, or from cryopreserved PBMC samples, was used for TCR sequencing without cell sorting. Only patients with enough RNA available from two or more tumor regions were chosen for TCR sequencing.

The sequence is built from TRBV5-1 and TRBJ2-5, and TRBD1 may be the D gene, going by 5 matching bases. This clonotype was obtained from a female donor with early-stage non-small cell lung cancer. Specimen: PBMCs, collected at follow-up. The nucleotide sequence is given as TGCGCCAGCAGCTTGAAGGGGCTAACCCAAGAGACCCAGTACTTC. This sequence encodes CASSLKGLTQETQYF.